A selection of T cell receptor beta chains follows, all from one sample in a study of shared clonotypes between healthy human individuals. TCRdb keeps only in-frame clones here, not all; method: immunoSEQ multiplex PCR. The data contain some 2,400,000 clones, about 94% of them singletons. The sequenced material came from naive CD4+ T cells sorted from blood. The receptors were gathered from a man between 18 and 35 years old in good health. The CDR3 runs from the conserved cysteine through the conserved F or W. The D gene is left open where the match is weak. Rows may omit the clone size; those that give it use once, few, many or a size class.

J gene: TRBJ1-5
clone size: .
D gene: TRBD1
V gene: TRBV6-5
CDR3 DNA: TGTGCCAGCAGGATGACAGGGGATCAGCCCCAGCATTTT
CDR3 protein: CASRMTGDQPQHF

J gene: TRBJ1-5
clone size: .
D gene: .
V gene: TRBV19
CDR3 DNA: TGTGCCAGTAGTACTCTAGCGGCGCCCCAGCATTTT
CDR3 protein: CASSTLAAPQHF

J gene: TRBJ2-5
clone size: .
D gene: .
V gene: TRBV1
CDR3 DNA: TGCACCAGCAGCCACCAGCGGAGGGAGACCCAGTACTTC
CDR3 protein: CTSSHQRRETQYF

J gene: TRBJ1-1
clone size: .
D gene: .
V gene: TRBV9
CDR3 DNA: TGTGCCAGCAGCGCGCAAATGGGGACTGAAGCTTTCTTT
CDR3 protein: CASSAQMGTEAFF

J gene: TRBJ1-1
clone size: .
D gene: .
V gene: TRBV19
CDR3 DNA: TGTGCCAGTACCGACTCAGGGAGGAGGGCCACTGAAGCTTTCTTT
CDR3 protein: CASTDSGRRATEAFF

J gene: TRBJ2-7
clone size: .
D gene: .
V gene: TRBV20-1
CDR3 DNA: TGCAGCCTAGGGTCCTACGAGCAGTACTTC
CDR3 protein: CSLGSYEQYF

J gene: TRBJ2-3
clone size: .
D gene: .
V gene: TRBV29-1
CDR3 DNA: TGCAGCGTGGAAATGGCGTCAGATACGCAGTATTTT
CDR3 protein: CSVEMASDTQYF

J gene: TRBJ1-5
clone size: .
D gene: .
V gene: TRBV15
CDR3 DNA: TGTGCCACCAGCACCGACGGACGTACGAATCAGCCCCAGCATTTT
CDR3 protein: CATSTDGRTNQPQHF

J gene: TRBJ1-2
clone size: .
D gene: .
V gene: TRBV5-6
CDR3 DNA: TGTGCCAGCAGCTTAGGGGGGCAGATCTATGGCTACACCTTC
CDR3 protein: CASSLGGQIYGYTF

J gene: TRBJ2-7
clone size: .
D gene: .
V gene: TRBV7-6
CDR3 DNA: TGTGCCAGCAGCACCCGGGACCGGAACTACGAGCAGTACTTC
CDR3 protein: CASSTRDRNYEQYF

J gene: TRBJ1-5
clone size: .
D gene: .
V gene: TRBV6-1
CDR3 DNA: TGTGCCAGCAGCGAGGGGCGGTTGGGGAATCAGCCCCAGCATTTT
CDR3 protein: CASSEGRLGNQPQHF

J gene: TRBJ2-5
clone size: .
D gene: .
V gene: TRBV5-1
CDR3 DNA: TGCGCCAGCAGCTTGGCCGAAGGGATTGAGACCCAGTACTTC
CDR3 protein: CASSLAEGIETQYF

J gene: TRBJ2-3
clone size: .
D gene: TRBD2
V gene: TRBV4-2
CDR3 DNA: TGTGCCAGCAGCCAAGATGAGCGGGAGTGGACAGATACGCAGTATTTT
CDR3 protein: CASSQDEREWTDTQYF

J gene: TRBJ2-2
clone size: .
D gene: .
V gene: TRBV6-5
CDR3 DNA: TGTGCCAGCAGTACGACAGCTTTGAACACCGGGGAGCTGTTTTTT
CDR3 protein: CASSTTALNTGELFF

J gene: TRBJ1-5
clone size: .
D gene: .
V gene: TRBV19
CDR3 DNA: TGTGCCAGTTTTCCCTCGTATAGCAATCAGCCCCAGCATTTT
CDR3 protein: CASFPSYSNQPQHF

J gene: TRBJ1-5
clone size: .
D gene: TRBD1
V gene: TRBV5-1
CDR3 DNA: TGCGCCAGCAGCTTCACAGGGGCGGCAGGGCAGCCCCAGCATTTT
CDR3 protein: CASSFTGAAGQPQHF

J gene: TRBJ1-1
clone size: .
D gene: .
V gene: TRBV4-1
CDR3 DNA: TGCGCCAGCAGCCAAGTCGGCTATGCCTCTGGGGTCGCTGAAGCTTTCTTT
CDR3 protein: CASSQVGYASGVAEAFF

J gene: TRBJ2-5
clone size: .
D gene: .
V gene: TRBV5-1
CDR3 DNA: TGCGCCAGCAGCTTGGGCGGGCGGGAGACCCAGTACTTC
CDR3 protein: CASSLGGRETQYF

J gene: TRBJ1-6
clone size: .
D gene: .
V gene: TRBV11-2
CDR3 DNA: TGTGCCAGCAGCTTAGGAGACAGGAGCTCCTATAATTCACCCCTCCACTTT
CDR3 protein: CASSLGDRSSYNSPLHF

J gene: TRBJ2-7
clone size: .
D gene: .
V gene: TRBV6-6
CDR3 DNA: TGTGCCAGCAGACCCACTGACACCTACGAGCAGTACTTC
CDR3 protein: CASRPTDTYEQYF

J gene: TRBJ2-7
clone size: .
D gene: TRBD2
V gene: TRBV30
CDR3 DNA: TGTGCCTGGAGTGAGACTAGCGGGCCCTACGAGCAGTACTTC
CDR3 protein: CAWSETSGPYEQYF

J gene: TRBJ1-2
clone size: .
D gene: TRBD1
V gene: TRBV6-5
CDR3 DNA: TGTGCCAGCAGACGAGGGACAGGGGGTGGCTACACCTTC
CDR3 protein: CASRRGTGGGYTF

J gene: TRBJ2-5
clone size: .
D gene: TRBD1
V gene: TRBV2
CDR3 DNA: TGTGCCAGCAGTCGGGACAGTCAAGAGACCCAGTACTTC
CDR3 protein: CASSRDSQETQYF

J gene: TRBJ2-3
clone size: .
D gene: .
V gene: TRBV20-1
CDR3 DNA: TGCAGTGCCGTTTTCCTGGATACGCAGTATTTT
CDR3 protein: CSAVFLDTQYF

J gene: TRBJ2-7
clone size: .
D gene: .
V gene: TRBV29-1
CDR3 DNA: TGCAGCGTTGGGCCCAGGATGTCGTCTGTCTCCTACGAGCAGTACTTC
CDR3 protein: CSVGPRMSSVSYEQYF

J gene: TRBJ1-2
clone size: .
D gene: TRBD1
V gene: TRBV5-6
CDR3 DNA: TGTGCCAGCAGCTTGCTCGACAGGGGCCACGATGGCTACACCTTC
CDR3 protein: CASSLLDRGHDGYTF

J gene: TRBJ2-7
clone size: .
D gene: .
V gene: TRBV7-2
CDR3 DNA: TGTGCCAGCAGCTTAACATCGCCGGGCTACGAGCAGTACTTC
CDR3 protein: CASSLTSPGYEQYF

J gene: TRBJ1-4
clone size: .
D gene: TRBD1
V gene: TRBV27
CDR3 DNA: TGTGCCAGCAGTCCACGACAGGGTTTGAGTGAAAAACTGTTTTTT
CDR3 protein: CASSPRQGLSEKLFF

J gene: TRBJ1-5
clone size: .
D gene: .
V gene: TRBV19
CDR3 DNA: TGTGCCAGTAGTATAACTCGTTTTAATAGCAATCAGCCCCAGCATTTT
CDR3 protein: CASSITRFNSNQPQHF

J gene: TRBJ2-2
clone size: .
D gene: .
V gene: TRBV28
CDR3 DNA: TGTGCCAGCAGTTCCTCGGGGATAGACACCGGGGAGCTGTTTTTT
CDR3 protein: CASSSSGIDTGELFF

J gene: TRBJ2-7
clone size: .
D gene: TRBD1
V gene: TRBV5-1
CDR3 DNA: TGCGCCAGCAGCACGAGACAGGGCTACGAGCAGTACTTC
CDR3 protein: CASSTRQGYEQYF

J gene: TRBJ2-7
clone size: .
D gene: .
V gene: TRBV18
CDR3 DNA: TGTGCCAGCTCACCTGCGCTGCCAGCCCCCCAAGAGCAGTACTTC
CDR3 protein: CASSPALPAPQEQYF

J gene: TRBJ2-7
clone size: .
D gene: .
V gene: TRBV18
CDR3 DNA: TGTGCCAGCTCACCGGGCACTTACTACGAGCAGTACTTC
CDR3 protein: CASSPGTYYEQYF

J gene: TRBJ2-7
clone size: .
D gene: TRBD2
V gene: TRBV9
CDR3 DNA: TGTGCCAGCCAACCATGTGGTAGCGGGGGCCTGAGGACGACCTACGAGCAGTACTTC
CDR3 protein: CASQPCGSGGLRTTYEQYF

J gene: TRBJ1-5
clone size: .
D gene: TRBD1
V gene: TRBV5-6
CDR3 DNA: TGTGCCAGCAGCACCAGGGGGTACGGCAATCAGCCCCAGCATTTT
CDR3 protein: CASSTRGYGNQPQHF

J gene: TRBJ2-1
clone size: .
D gene: .
V gene: TRBV9
CDR3 DNA: TGTGCCAGCAGCGTAGCTTTGCGGGACCCCTCCTACAATGAGCAGTTCTTC
CDR3 protein: CASSVALRDPSYNEQFF

J gene: TRBJ1-2
clone size: few
D gene: .
V gene: TRBV27
CDR3 DNA: TGTGCCAGCGGCCCCGGACGGGGGATCTGGGGTGGCTACACCTTC
CDR3 protein: CASGPGRGIWGGYTF

J gene: TRBJ2-7
clone size: .
D gene: TRBD1
V gene: TRBV11-2
CDR3 DNA: TGTGCCAGCAGCCCCCGGACAGGTAGCTCCTACGAGCAGTACTTC
CDR3 protein: CASSPRTGSSYEQYF

J gene: TRBJ2-4
clone size: .
D gene: .
V gene: TRBV5-6
CDR3 DNA: TGTGCCAGCAGCTTCCACGGCGGTGGGGACATTCAGTACTTC
CDR3 protein: CASSFHGGGDIQYF

J gene: TRBJ2-3
clone size: few
D gene: .
V gene: TRBV5-4
CDR3 DNA: TGTGCCAGCAGCTTATCCAGCACAGATACGCAGTATTTT
CDR3 protein: CASSLSSTDTQYF

J gene: TRBJ1-1
clone size: .
D gene: .
V gene: TRBV29-1
CDR3 DNA: TGCAGCGTTTACCCAGGGACTGAAGCTTTCTTT
CDR3 protein: CSVYPGTEAFF

J gene: TRBJ1-1
clone size: .
D gene: TRBD1
V gene: TRBV5-1
CDR3 DNA: TGCGCCAGCGGACCCGGACAGGGGGCGGTTGAAGCTTTCTTT
CDR3 protein: CASGPGQGAVEAFF

J gene: TRBJ1-3
clone size: once
D gene: .
V gene: TRBV7-8
CDR3 DNA: TGTGCCAGCAGCTTAGCCCCGCCGACAGCTGGAAACACCATATATTTT
CDR3 protein: CASSLAPPTAGNTIYF

J gene: TRBJ2-7
clone size: .
D gene: .
V gene: TRBV6-6
CDR3 DNA: TGTGCCAGCAGTTACTCGTCCAGGCGATCCTACGAGCAGTACTTC
CDR3 protein: CASSYSSRRSYEQYF